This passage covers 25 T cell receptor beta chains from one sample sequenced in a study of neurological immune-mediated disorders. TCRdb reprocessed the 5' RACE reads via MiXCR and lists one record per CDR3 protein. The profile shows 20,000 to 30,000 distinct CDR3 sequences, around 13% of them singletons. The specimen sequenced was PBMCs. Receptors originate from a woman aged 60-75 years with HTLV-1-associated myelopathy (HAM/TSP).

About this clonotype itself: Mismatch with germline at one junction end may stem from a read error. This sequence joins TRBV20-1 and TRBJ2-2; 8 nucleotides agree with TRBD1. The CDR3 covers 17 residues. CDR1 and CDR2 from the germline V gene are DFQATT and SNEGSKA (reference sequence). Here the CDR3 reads CSARDRTRTGNTGEPFF. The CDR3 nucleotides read TGCAGTGCTAGAGACAGAACCCGGACAGGGAACACCGGGGAGCCGTTTTTT.

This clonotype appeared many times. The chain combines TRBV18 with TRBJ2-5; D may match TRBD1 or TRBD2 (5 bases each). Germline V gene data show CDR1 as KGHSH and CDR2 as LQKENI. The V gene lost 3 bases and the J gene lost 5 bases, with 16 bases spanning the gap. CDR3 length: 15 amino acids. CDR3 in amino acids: CASSPDREGVETQYF. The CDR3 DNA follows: TGTGCCAGCTCACCCGACCGGGAAGGGGTGGAGACCCAGTACTTC.

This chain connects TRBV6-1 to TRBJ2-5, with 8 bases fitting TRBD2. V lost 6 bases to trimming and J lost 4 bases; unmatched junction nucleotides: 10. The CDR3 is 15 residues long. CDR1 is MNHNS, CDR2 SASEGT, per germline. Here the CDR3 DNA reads TGTGCCAGCAGCGAGACAGGCGGGAGGATAGAGACCCAGTACTTC. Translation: CASSETGGRIETQYF.

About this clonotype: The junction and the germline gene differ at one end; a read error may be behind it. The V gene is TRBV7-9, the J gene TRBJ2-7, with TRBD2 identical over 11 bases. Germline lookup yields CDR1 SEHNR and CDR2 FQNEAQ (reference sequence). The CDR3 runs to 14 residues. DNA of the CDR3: TGTGCCAGCATCGGCGGGACTAGCGGCTACGAACAGTACTTC. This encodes CASIGGTSGYEQYF.

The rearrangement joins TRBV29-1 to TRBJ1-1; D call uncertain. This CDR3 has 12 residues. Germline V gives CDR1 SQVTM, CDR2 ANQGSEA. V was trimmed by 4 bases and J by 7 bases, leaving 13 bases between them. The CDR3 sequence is CSVVGKGVEAFF. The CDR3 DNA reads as TGCAGCGTTGTAGGTAAGGGTGTTGAAGCTTTCTTT. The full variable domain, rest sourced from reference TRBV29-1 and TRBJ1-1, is SAVISQKPSRDICQRGTSLTIQCQVDSQVTMMFWYRQQPGQSLTLIATANQGSEATYESGFVIDKFPISRPNLTFSTLTVSNMSPEDSSIYLCSVVGKGVEAFFGQGTRLTVV.

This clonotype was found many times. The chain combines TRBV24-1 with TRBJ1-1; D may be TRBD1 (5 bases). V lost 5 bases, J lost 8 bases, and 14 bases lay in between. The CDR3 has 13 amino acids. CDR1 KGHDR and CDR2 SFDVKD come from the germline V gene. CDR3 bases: TGTGCCACCAGTGTCGCAGGGACTCGCGAAGCTTTCTTT. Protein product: CATSVAGTREAFF.

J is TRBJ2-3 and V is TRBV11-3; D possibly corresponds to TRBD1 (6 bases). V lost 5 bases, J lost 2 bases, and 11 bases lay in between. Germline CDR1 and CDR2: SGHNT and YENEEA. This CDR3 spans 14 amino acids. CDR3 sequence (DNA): TGTGCCAGCAGCAAGCGGACAGACACAGATACGCAGTATTTT. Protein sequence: CASSKRTDTDTQYF.

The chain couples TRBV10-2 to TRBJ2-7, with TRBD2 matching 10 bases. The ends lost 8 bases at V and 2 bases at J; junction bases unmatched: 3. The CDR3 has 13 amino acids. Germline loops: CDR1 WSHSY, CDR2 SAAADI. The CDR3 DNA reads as TGCGCCAGCTCCGGGACTAGCGCCTACGAGCAGTACTTC. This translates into CASSGTSAYEQYF.

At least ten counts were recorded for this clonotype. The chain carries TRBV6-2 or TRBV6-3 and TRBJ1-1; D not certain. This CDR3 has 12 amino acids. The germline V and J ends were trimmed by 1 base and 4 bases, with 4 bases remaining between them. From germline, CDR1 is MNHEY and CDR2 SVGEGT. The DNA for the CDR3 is TGTGCCAGCAGTTACTGGGGCACTGAAGCTTTCTTT. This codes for CASSYWGTEAFF.

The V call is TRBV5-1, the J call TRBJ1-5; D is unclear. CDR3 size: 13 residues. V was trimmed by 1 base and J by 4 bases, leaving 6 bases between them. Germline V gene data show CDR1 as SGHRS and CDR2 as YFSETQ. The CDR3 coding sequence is TGCGCCAGCAGCTTGTCTCCGAATCAGCCCCAGCATTTT. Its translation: CASSLSPNQPQHF.

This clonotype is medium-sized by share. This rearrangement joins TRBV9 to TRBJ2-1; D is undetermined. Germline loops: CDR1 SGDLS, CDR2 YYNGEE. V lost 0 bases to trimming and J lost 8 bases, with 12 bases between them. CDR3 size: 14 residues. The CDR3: CASSVGPAGDEQFF. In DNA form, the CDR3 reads TGTGCCAGCAGCGTAGGTCCAGCCGGTGATGAGCAGTTCTTC.

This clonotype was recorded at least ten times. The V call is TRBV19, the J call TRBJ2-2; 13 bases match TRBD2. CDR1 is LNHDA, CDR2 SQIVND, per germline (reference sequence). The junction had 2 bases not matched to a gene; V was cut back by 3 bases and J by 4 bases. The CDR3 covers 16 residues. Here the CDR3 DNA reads TGTGCCAGTAGTATCCGGACTAGCGGGAGCACCGGGGAGCTGTTTTTT. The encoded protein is CASSIRTSGSTGELFF.

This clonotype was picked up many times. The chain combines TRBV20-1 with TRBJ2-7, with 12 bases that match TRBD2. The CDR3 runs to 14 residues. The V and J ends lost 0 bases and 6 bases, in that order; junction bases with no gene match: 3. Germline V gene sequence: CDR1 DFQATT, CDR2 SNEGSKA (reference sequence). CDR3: CSARDLGLAGEQYF. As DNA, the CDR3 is TGCAGTGCTAGAGATCTGGGACTAGCGGGCGAGCAGTACTTC.

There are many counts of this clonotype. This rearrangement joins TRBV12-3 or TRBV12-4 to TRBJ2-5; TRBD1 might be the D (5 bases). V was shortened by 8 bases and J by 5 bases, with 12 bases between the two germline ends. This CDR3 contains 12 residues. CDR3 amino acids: CASGQGRETQYF. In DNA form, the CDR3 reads TGTGCCAGCGGGCAGGGTCGGGAGACCCAGTACTTC.

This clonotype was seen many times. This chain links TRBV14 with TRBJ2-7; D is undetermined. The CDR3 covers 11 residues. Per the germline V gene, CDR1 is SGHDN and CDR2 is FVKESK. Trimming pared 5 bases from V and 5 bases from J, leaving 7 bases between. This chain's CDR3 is CASSYDNEQYF. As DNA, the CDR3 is TGTGCCAGCAGCTACGACAACGAGCAGTACTTC. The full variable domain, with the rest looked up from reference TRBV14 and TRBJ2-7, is EAGVTQFPSHSVIEKGQTVTLRCDPISGHDNLYWYRRVMGKEIKFLLHFVKESKQDESGMPNNRFLAERTGGTYSTLKVQPAELEDSGVYFCASSYDNEQYFGPGTRLTVT.

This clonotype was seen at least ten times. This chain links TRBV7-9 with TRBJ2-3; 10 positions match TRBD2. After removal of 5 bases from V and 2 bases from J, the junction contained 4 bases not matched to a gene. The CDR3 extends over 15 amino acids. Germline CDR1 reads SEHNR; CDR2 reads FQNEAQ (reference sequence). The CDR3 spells CASSPSGGATDTQYF. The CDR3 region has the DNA TGTGCCAGCAGCCCAAGCGGGGGGGCCACAGATACGCAGTATTTT.

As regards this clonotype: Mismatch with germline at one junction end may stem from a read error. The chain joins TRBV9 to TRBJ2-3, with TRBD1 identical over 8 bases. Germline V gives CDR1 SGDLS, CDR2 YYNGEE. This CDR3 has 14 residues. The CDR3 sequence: CVSTRTGQLDTQYF. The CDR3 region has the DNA TGTGTCAGCACCCGGACAGGGCAACTGGATACGCAGTATTTT.

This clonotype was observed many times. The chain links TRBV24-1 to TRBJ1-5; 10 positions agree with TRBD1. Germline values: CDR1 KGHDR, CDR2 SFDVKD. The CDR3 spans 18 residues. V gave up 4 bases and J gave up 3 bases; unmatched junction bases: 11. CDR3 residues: CATSDPVGTGVDNQPQHF. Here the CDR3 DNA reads TGTGCCACCAGTGACCCTGTTGGGACAGGGGTGGACAATCAGCCCCAGCATTTT.

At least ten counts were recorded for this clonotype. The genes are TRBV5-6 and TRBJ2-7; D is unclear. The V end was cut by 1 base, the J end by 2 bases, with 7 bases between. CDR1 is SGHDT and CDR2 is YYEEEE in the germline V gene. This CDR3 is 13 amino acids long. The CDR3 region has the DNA TGTGCCAGCAGCTTGACAGCAGCCTACGAGCAGTACTTC. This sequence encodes CASSLTAAYEQYF.

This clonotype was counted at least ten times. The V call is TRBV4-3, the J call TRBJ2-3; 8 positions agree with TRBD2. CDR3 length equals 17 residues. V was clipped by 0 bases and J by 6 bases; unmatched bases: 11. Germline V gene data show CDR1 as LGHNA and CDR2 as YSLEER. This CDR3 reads CASSQDYAGGPADTQYF. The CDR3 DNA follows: TGCGCCAGCAGCCAAGATTATGCGGGGGGCCCGGCGGATACGCAGTATTTT.

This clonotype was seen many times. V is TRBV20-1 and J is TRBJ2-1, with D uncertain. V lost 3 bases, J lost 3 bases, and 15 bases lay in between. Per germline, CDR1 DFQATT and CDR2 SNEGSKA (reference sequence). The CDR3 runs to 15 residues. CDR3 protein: CSARNIRAYYNEQFF. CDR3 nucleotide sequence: TGCAGTGCTAGGAATATCCGGGCCTACTACAATGAGCAGTTCTTC.

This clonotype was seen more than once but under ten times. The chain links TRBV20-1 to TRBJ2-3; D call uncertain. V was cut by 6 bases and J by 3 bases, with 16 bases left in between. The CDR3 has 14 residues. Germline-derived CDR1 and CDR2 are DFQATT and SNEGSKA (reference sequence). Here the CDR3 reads CSAMVTGSTDTQYF. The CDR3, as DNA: TGCAGTGCCATGGTGACTGGATCAACAGATACGCAGTATTTT.

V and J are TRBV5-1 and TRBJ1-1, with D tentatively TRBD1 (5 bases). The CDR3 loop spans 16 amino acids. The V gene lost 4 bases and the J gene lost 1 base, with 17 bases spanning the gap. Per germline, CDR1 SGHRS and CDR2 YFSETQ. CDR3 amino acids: CASSPEEGPPNTEAFF. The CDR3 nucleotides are TGCGCCAGCAGCCCGGAAGAGGGGCCACCGAACACTGAAGCTTTCTTT.

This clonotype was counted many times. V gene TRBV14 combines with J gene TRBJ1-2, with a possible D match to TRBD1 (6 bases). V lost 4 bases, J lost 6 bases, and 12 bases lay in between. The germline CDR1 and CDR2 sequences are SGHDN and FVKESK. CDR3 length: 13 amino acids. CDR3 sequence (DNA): TGTGCCAGCAGCCTGGGGGCGGGGCATGGCTACACCTTC. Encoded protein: CASSLGAGHGYTF.

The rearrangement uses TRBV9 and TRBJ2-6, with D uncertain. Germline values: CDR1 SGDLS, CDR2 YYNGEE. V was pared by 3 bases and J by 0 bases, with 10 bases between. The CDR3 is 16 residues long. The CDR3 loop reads CASSEYQPSGANVLTF. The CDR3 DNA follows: TGTGCCAGCAGCGAGTACCAACCCTCTGGGGCCAACGTCCTGACTTTC. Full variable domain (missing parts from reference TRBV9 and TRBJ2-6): DSGVTQTPKHLITATGQRVTLRCSPRSGDLSVYWYQQSLDQGLQFLIQYYNGEERAKGNILERFSAQQFPDLHSELNLSSLELGDSALYFCASSEYQPSGANVLTFGAGSRLTVL.